The rows below give T cell receptor beta chains drawn from one sample of a study of T cell repertoires in cytomegalovirus infection. These receptors have no known antigen. TCRdb itself ran the reads through MiXCR, one entry per CDR3 protein. The table records 750,000 to 950,000 distinct CDR3 sequences, about 28% of them present only once. The starting material was cultured CD8+ T cells from PBMCs, obtained from culture after CMV antigen stimulation. All receptors derive from a human donor in good health (CMV status not recorded). Some clones in this sample may be carry-over from other donors' samples. Both conserved end residues are part of each CDR3. Each record gives: CDR3 protein, CDR3 DNA, J gene, clone size, D gene, V gene. The D gene is left open where the match is weak. Size values are once, few and many counts, or a class for expanded clones, and some rows have none.

CDR3 protein: CASSPRDGYTDTQYF
CDR3 DNA: TGTGCCAGCAGCCCCCGGGACGGTTACACAGATACGCAGTATTTT
J gene: TRBJ2-3
clone size: few
D gene: .
V gene: TRBV7-9

CDR3 protein: CASSSGQGIFREQYF
CDR3 DNA: TGTGCCAGCAGCTCGGGACAGGGAATTTTTAGAGAGCAGTACTTC
J gene: TRBJ2-7
clone size: few
D gene: TRBD1
V gene: TRBV7-6

CDR3 protein: CASSLLLGRGGEDEQFF
CDR3 DNA: TGTGCCAGCAGCCTTCTGTTAGGGCGGGGGGGCGAGGATGAGCAGTTCTTC
J gene: TRBJ2-1
clone size: .
D gene: TRBD2
V gene: TRBV6-6

CDR3 protein: CATSSQGWDSNQPQHF
CDR3 DNA: TGTGCCACCAGCAGTCAAGGTTGGGATAGCAATCAGCCCCAGCATTTT
J gene: TRBJ1-5
clone size: .
D gene: .
V gene: TRBV15

CDR3 protein: CASSTRGPGRLFF
CDR3 DNA: TGTGCCAGTAGCACCAGAGGCCCGGGACGCCTCTTCTTT
J gene: TRBJ1-1
clone size: .
D gene: .
V gene: TRBV19

CDR3 protein: CASSPDQYSNQPQHF
CDR3 DNA: TGTGCCAGCAGTCCCGACCAGTATAGCAATCAGCCCCAGCATTTT
J gene: TRBJ1-5
clone size: .
D gene: .
V gene: TRBV6-4

CDR3 protein: CASSLLFSNQPQHF
CDR3 DNA: TGTGCCAGCAGTTTACTGTTTAGCAATCAGCCCCAGCATTTT
J gene: TRBJ1-5
clone size: .
D gene: .
V gene: TRBV27

CDR3 protein: CASSPDTYTNYEQYF
CDR3 DNA: TGCGCCAGCAGCCCGGACACTTACACGAACTACGAGCAGTACTTC
J gene: TRBJ2-7
clone size: few
D gene: .
V gene: TRBV5-1

CDR3 protein: CASSFRGSGNQPQHF
CDR3 DNA: TGTGCCAGCAGTTTCAGGGGATCGGGCAATCAGCCCCAGCATTTT
J gene: TRBJ1-5
clone size: .
D gene: .
V gene: TRBV27

CDR3 protein: CATWTSGVGTGELFF
CDR3 DNA: TGTGCCACGTGGACTAGCGGGGTCGGTACCGGGGAGCTGTTTTTT
J gene: TRBJ2-2
clone size: .
D gene: TRBD2
V gene: TRBV2

CDR3 protein: CASSLDSGTDTQYF
CDR3 DNA: TGTGCCAGCAGTTTAGATTCGGGAACAGATACGCAGTATTTT
J gene: TRBJ2-3
clone size: few
D gene: .
V gene: TRBV28

CDR3 protein: CASSRAGWVSTEAFF
CDR3 DNA: TGCGCCAGCAGCCGAGCGGGCTGGGTGAGCACTGAAGCTTTCTTT
J gene: TRBJ1-1
clone size: few
D gene: .
V gene: TRBV4-3

CDR3 protein: CSARGRNQPQHF
CDR3 DNA: TGCAGTGCTAGGGGCCGGAATCAGCCCCAGCATTTT
J gene: TRBJ1-5
clone size: .
D gene: .
V gene: TRBV20-1

CDR3 protein: CSARDPRDRLSGNTIYF
CDR3 DNA: TGCAGTGCTAGAGATCCCCGGGACCGACTCTCTGGAAACACCATATATTTT
J gene: TRBJ1-3
clone size: .
D gene: .
V gene: TRBV20-1

CDR3 protein: CASSQVAGGNTDTQYF
CDR3 DNA: TGTGCCAGCAGCCAAGTGGCGGGGGGGAACACAGATACGCAGTATTTT
J gene: TRBJ2-3
clone size: .
D gene: TRBD2
V gene: TRBV3-1

CDR3 protein: CASTPILSGTETNNYGYTF
CDR3 DNA: TGTGCCAGCACACCAATTCTATCCGGGACAGAGACGAATAACTATGGCTACACCTTC
J gene: TRBJ1-2
clone size: .
D gene: TRBD1
V gene: TRBV18

CDR3 protein: CASTPNTGAKEKLFF
CDR3 DNA: TGTGCCAGCACCCCAAATACAGGGGCAAAGGAAAAACTGTTTTTT
J gene: TRBJ1-4
clone size: .
D gene: TRBD1
V gene: TRBV12-3/TRBV12-4

CDR3 protein: CASSVGGQFLAKNIQYF
CDR3 DNA: TGTGCCAGCAGCGTAGGGGGACAGTTCTTAGCCAAAAACATTCAGTACTTC
J gene: TRBJ2-4
clone size: .
D gene: TRBD1
V gene: TRBV7-2

CDR3 protein: CASSPGQGAGDTQYF
CDR3 DNA: TGTGCCAGCAGCCCGGGACAGGGGGCCGGTGATACGCAGTATTTT
J gene: TRBJ2-3
clone size: .
D gene: TRBD1
V gene: TRBV11-2

CDR3 protein: CASSLGEASGQETQYF
CDR3 DNA: TGTGCCAGCAGCTTAGGGGAGGCTAGCGGACAAGAGACCCAGTACTTC
J gene: TRBJ2-5
clone size: many
D gene: TRBD2
V gene: TRBV7-6